Listed here are 30 T cell receptor beta chains from one sample, sequenced in a study of CD8 T cells in Susac syndrome. The authors reverse transcribed roughly 0.5 to 1 ug RNA with random hexamers. TCRdb re-called the immunoSEQ multiplex PCR reads with MiXCR, one entry per CDR3 protein. Of approximately 160,000 distinct CDR3 sequences in the sample, 94% were seen once. Sequenced: CD4+ T cells from PBMCs. The receptors were gathered from a human donor with multiple sclerosis.

V and J are TRBV7-3 and TRBJ2-3, with a possible D match to TRBD2 (6 bases). Germline V gives CDR1 SGHTA, CDR2 FQGTGA. Trimming removed 2 bases from V and 7 bases from J, with 16 bases in between. CDR3 length: 15 amino acids. DNA for the CDR3: TGTGCCAGCAGCTTAGGGGCGGGGAGGACAAATACGCAGTATTTT. Amino acids: CASSLGAGRTNTQYF.

The chain employs TRBV18 and TRBJ1-1; D unclear. Germline V CDR1 and CDR2: KGHSH, LQKENI. This CDR3 is built from 13 residues. The ends were cut back, 2 bases at V and 6 bases at J, with 10 bases in the middle. The CDR3 DNA reads TGTGCCAGCTCACCAACCCAGGCTGCTGAAGCTTTCTTT. Translating it yields CASSPTQAAEAFF.

The V and J genes are TRBV5-4 and TRBJ2-1; TRBD2 aligns across 12 bases. This CDR3 has 15 residues. From germline, CDR1 is SGHNT and CDR2 YYREEE (reference sequence). The junction had 5 bases not matched to a gene; V was cut back by 3 bases and J by 7 bases. The CDR3 sequence: CASSWGLAGWNEQFF. CDR3 coding DNA: TGTGCCAGCAGCTGGGGACTAGCGGGCTGGAATGAGCAGTTCTTC.

The count of this clonotype is one. This chain joins TRBV20-1 and TRBJ1-2; D may be TRBD1 (6 bases). V was pared by 2 bases and J by 2 bases, with 12 bases between. CDR1 is DFQATT and CDR2 is SNEGSKA in the germline V gene (reference sequence). CDR3 size: 14 residues. The CDR3 reads CSARIQGPNYGYTF. The CDR3 nucleotides are TGCAGTGCTAGAATACAGGGTCCCAACTATGGCTACACCTTC.

CDR3 residues: CASSRQLADEQYF. As DNA, the CDR3 is TGTGCCAGCTCGCGTCAACTAGCGGACGAGCAGTACTTC. This sequence joins TRBV13 and TRBJ2-7, with 8 bases fitting TRBD2. The CDR3 is made up of 13 amino acids. The V gene's germline CDR1 is PRHDT and CDR2 FYEKMQ (reference sequence). V gave up 8 bases and J gave up 5 bases; unmatched junction bases: 8.

This chain links TRBV4-3 with TRBJ1-1; D is unresolved. CDR1 and CDR2 from the germline V gene are LGHNA and YSLEER. The CDR3 consists of 12 residues. V dropped 0 bases and J dropped 9 bases, with 8 bases sitting between them. The CDR3 here is CASSQEVGQAFF. The CDR3 DNA reads TGCGCCAGCAGCCAAGAAGTGGGCCAAGCTTTCTTT.

The CDR3 here is CASSLAIDTQYF. As DNA, the CDR3 is TGCGCCAGCAGCTTGGCAATAGATACGCAGTATTTT. The chain couples TRBV5-1 to TRBJ2-3; the D is unclear. The germline V and J ends were trimmed by 0 bases and 5 bases, with 4 bases remaining between them. The CDR3 covers 12 residues. The germline V gene has CDR1 SGHRS and CDR2 YFSETQ.

This chain joins TRBV10-3 and TRBJ2-3; D call uncertain. The CDR3 runs to 14 residues. Germline CDR1 ENHRY, CDR2 SYGVKD. The V end lost 5 bases, the J end lost 5 bases, and 14 bases lay between the germline ends. The CDR3 loop is CAISPGSAVDTQYF. The CDR3 bases are TGTGCCATCAGTCCCGGGTCTGCGGTAGATACGCAGTATTTT.

The chain carries TRBV15 and TRBJ2-3; 10 bases are shared with TRBD2. V lost 0 bases and J lost 1; bases outside the gene matches: 7. This CDR3 has 18 residues. Germline V gives CDR1 LNHNV, CDR2 YYDKDF (reference sequence). The CDR3 DNA follows: TGTGCCACCAGCAGAGATAGGATCGGGACTAGCGGCACAGATACGCAGTATTTT. As protein: CATSRDRIGTSGTDTQYF.

This clonotype was counted a single time. The rearrangement links TRBV29-1 to TRBJ2-5; the D is unclear. The CDR3 totals 11 residues. The germline gives CDR1 SQVTM, CDR2 ANQGSEA. V was pared by 1 base and J by 4 bases, with 4 bases between. CDR3 DNA sequence: TGCAGCGTTGAAGGGACAGAGACCCAGTACTTC. As protein: CSVEGTETQYF.

The gene calls are TRBV4-3 and TRBJ2-1; TRBD2 aligns across 12 bases. The CDR3 length is 18 residues. After removal of 3 bases from V and 8 bases from J, the junction contained 14 bases not matched to a gene. CDR1 is LGHNA and CDR2 is YSLEER in the germline V gene. For the CDR3, the DNA is TGCGCCAGCAGCCATGGACTAGCGGGACGTGTCGCTTACGATGAGCAGTTCTTC. Its translation: CASSHGLAGRVAYDEQFF.

CDR3 region: CSVSIGVGPVNTEAFF. DNA for the CDR3: TGCAGCGTTTCGATTGGGGTAGGGCCGGTGAACACTGAAGCTTTCTTT. The V and J genes are TRBV29-1 and TRBJ1-1; no reliable D call. Germline CDR1 reads SQVTM; CDR2 reads ANQGSEA. The ends were cut back, 5 bases at V and 0 bases at J, with 19 bases in the middle. This CDR3 is built from 16 residues.

The chain is built from TRBV7-9 and TRBJ2-2, with D tentatively TRBD2 (5 bases). From germline, CDR1 is SEHNR and CDR2 FQNEAQ (reference sequence). The CDR3 runs to 16 residues. Trimming removed 2 bases from V and 4 bases from J, with 14 bases in between. The CDR3 DNA reads TGTGCCAGCAGCTTATATGAGGGTACGGGCACCGGGGAGCTGTTTTTT. Its protein product is CASSLYEGTGTGELFF.

This chain connects TRBV2 to TRBJ2-7; possible D gene TRBD1, 5 bases. This CDR3 contains 16 residues. Germline CDR1 is SNHLY and CDR2 is FYNNEI. Trimming removed 8 bases from V and 0 bases from J, with 20 bases in between. CDR3 sequence: CASQREQGRSSYEQYF. Written as DNA, the CDR3 is TGTGCCAGCCAACGAGAGCAGGGTAGGAGCTCCTACGAGCAGTACTTC.

The chain couples TRBV7-9 to TRBJ1-2, with D tentatively TRBD1 (5 bases). Germline V gene lookup returns CDR1 SEHNR and CDR2 FQNEAQ (reference sequence). The CDR3 is 15 residues long. V lost 5 bases and J lost 4, with 17 bases in between. This CDR3 reads CASSPDAGLTYGYTF. In DNA form, the CDR3 reads TGTGCCAGCAGCCCAGACGCAGGGCTCACCTATGGCTACACCTTC. Variable domain in full (rest from reference TRBV7-9 and TRBJ1-2): DTGVSQNPRHKITKRGQNVTFRCDPISEHNRLYWYRQTLGQGPEFLTYFQNEAQLEKSRLLSDRFSAERPKGSFSTLEIQRTEQGDSAMYLCASSPDAGLTYGYTFGSGTRLTVV.

The gene calls are TRBV5-1 and TRBJ2-2; TRBD1 aligns across 7 bases. Germline V gene data show CDR1 as SGHRS and CDR2 as YFSETQ. With V trimmed by 6 bases and J by 0 bases, 5 bases remained unmatched. There are 15 residues in the CDR3. The CDR3 DNA sequence: TGCGCCAGCATCGTGGGGACAGCGAACACCGGGGAGCTGTTTTTT. It codes for CASIVGTANTGELFF.

This chain connects TRBV21-1 to TRBJ2-7; TRBD2 is the table's D call, not checked against the DNA. TRBV21-1 is designated a pseudogene. The CDR3 spans 13 residues. The DNA for the CDR3 is TGTGCCAGCAGCAAAGGGGACTTGATGGAGCAGTACTTC. Its translation is CASSKGDLMEQYF.

The chain couples TRBV27 to TRBJ2-7, with D perhaps being TRBD1 or TRBD2 (5 bases each). This CDR3 region has 14 residues. Germline V gene data show CDR1 as MNHEY and CDR2 as SMNVEV (reference sequence). The V and J ends lost 7 bases and 2 bases respectively, with 15 bases between them. CDR3: CASKPWDGTYEQYF. CDR3 coding DNA: TGTGCCAGCAAGCCCTGGGACGGAACCTACGAGCAGTACTTC.

This chain joins TRBV9 and TRBJ1-1, with D uncertain. Between the trimmed V and J ends, which lost 2 bases and 2 bases, there was a span of 7 bases. CDR1 and CDR2 (germline): SGDLS, YYNGEE. CDR3 length: 13 residues. DNA for the CDR3: TGTGCCAGCAGCGTCACTACCAACACTGAAGCTTTCTTT. The encoded protein is CASSVTTNTEAFF.

CDR3 sequence: CASSPQQGATEAFF. Here the CDR3 DNA reads TGTGCCAGCAGCCCACAACAGGGTGCGACTGAAGCTTTCTTT. This chain uses TRBV7-9 with TRBJ1-1, with a possible D match to TRBD1 (6 bases). The germline CDR1 and CDR2 sequences are SEHNR and FQNEAQ (reference sequence). The CDR3 totals 14 residues. Trimming stripped 5 bases from V and 5 bases from J, with 15 bases between. The variable domain in full, with the rest retrieved from reference TRBV7-9 and TRBJ1-1, is DTGVSQNPRHKITKRGQNVTFRCDPISEHNRLYWYRQTLGQGPEFLTYFQNEAQLEKSRLLSDRFSAERPKGSFSTLEIQRTEQGDSAMYLCASSPQQGATEAFFGQGTRLTVV.

Only one count was recorded for this clonotype. The rearrangement joins TRBV28 to TRBJ2-1; unclear D gene. CDR1 is MDHEN, CDR2 SYDVKM, per germline. This CDR3 is 15 amino acids long. The V end was cut by 3 bases, the J end by 5 bases, with 14 bases between. This CDR3 reads CASSFGVAYNNEQFF. The DNA of the CDR3 is TGTGCCAGCAGTTTCGGAGTGGCTTACAACAATGAGCAGTTCTTC.

The chain uses TRBV6-5 and TRBJ1-5; a weak D match, TRBD1 (5 bases). The V end was cut by 6 bases, the J end by 5 bases, with 11 bases between. CDR3 size: 13 residues. From germline, CDR1 is MNHEY and CDR2 SVGAGI. The CDR3 DNA sequence: TGTGCCAGCAGGGACAACAGTGATCAGCCCCAGCATTTT. It encodes CASRDNSDQPQHF.

The rearrangement joins TRBV20-1 to TRBJ2-7; maybe TRBD2 (6 bases). Trimming pared 2 bases from V and 7 bases from J, leaving 21 bases between. The CDR3 contains 15 residues. Germline V gene sequence: CDR1 DFQATT, CDR2 SNEGSKA (reference sequence). CDR3 region: CSARRGRGFGGEQYF. The CDR3 region has the DNA TGCAGTGCTAGAAGAGGAAGGGGCTTTGGAGGGGAGCAGTACTTC.

The chain couples TRBV29-1 to TRBJ1-2, with D perhaps TRBD1 (5 bases). Germline values: CDR1 SQVTM, CDR2 ANQGSEA. V was pared by 3 bases and J by 3 bases, with 14 bases between. The CDR3 has 14 amino acids. The CDR3 nucleotides read TGCAGCGTTGATTGGGGGATTGGAGACTATGGCTACACCTTC. This gives the protein CSVDWGIGDYGYTF.

The V call is TRBV11-2, the J call TRBJ1-1, with D perhaps TRBD1 (6 bases). V lost 1 base, J lost 4 bases, and 13 bases lay in between. In germline, CDR1 is SGHAT, CDR2 FQNNGV. The CDR3 totals 15 residues. CDR3 amino acids: CASSLVGGYITEAFF. In DNA form, the CDR3 reads TGTGCCAGCAGCTTAGTAGGGGGGTACATCACTGAAGCTTTCTTT.

This chain connects TRBV19 to TRBJ1-1; 8 nucleotides line up with TRBD1. The CDR3 length is 14 residues. The germline gives CDR1 LNHDA, CDR2 SQIVND (reference sequence). The junction had 10 bases not matched to a gene; V was cut back by 8 bases and J by 5 bases. The CDR3 coding sequence is TGTGCCAGTGCTCACAGGGGGTCGTCAACTGAAGCTTTCTTT. This sequence encodes CASAHRGSSTEAFF.

This chain links TRBV18 with TRBJ1-3; D gene uncertain. Looked up from germline, CDR1 is KGHSH and CDR2 is LQKENI. Trimming left V 0 bases short and J 0 bases short, with 6 bases between. The CDR3 extends over 15 amino acids. The CDR3 spells CASSPPRSSGNTIYF. The CDR3 DNA follows: TGTGCCAGCTCACCACCGAGGAGCTCTGGAAACACCATATATTTT.

The chain couples TRBV7-9 to TRBJ2-3; 7 nucleotides line up with TRBD1. Germline loops: CDR1 SEHNR, CDR2 FQNEAQ (reference sequence). The CDR3 runs to 12 residues. V lost 5 bases and J lost 4; bases outside the gene matches: 0. CDR3 bases: TGTGCCAGCAGCGGGACAGCAGATACGCAGTATTTT. This translates into CASSGTADTQYF.

V gene TRBV2 combines with J gene TRBJ1-1; possible D gene TRBD1, 5 bases. Germline V gene data show CDR1 as SNHLY and CDR2 as FYNNEI. V lost 5 bases, J lost 1 base, and 14 bases lay in between. The CDR3 has 15 amino acids. The CDR3 sequence is CASSLRGGENTEAFF. CDR3 nucleotides: TGTGCCAGCAGTCTAAGGGGCGGGGAGAACACTGAAGCTTTCTTT.

The chain joins TRBV19 to TRBJ2-5; 7 bases match TRBD1. V was clipped by 5 bases and J by 2 bases; unmatched bases: 2. CDR1 is LNHDA and CDR2 is SQIVND in the germline V gene (reference sequence). The CDR3 length is 13 residues. For the CDR3, the DNA is TGTGCCAGTAGTTACAGGGGTCAAGAGACCCAGTACTTC. Protein: CASSYRGQETQYF.